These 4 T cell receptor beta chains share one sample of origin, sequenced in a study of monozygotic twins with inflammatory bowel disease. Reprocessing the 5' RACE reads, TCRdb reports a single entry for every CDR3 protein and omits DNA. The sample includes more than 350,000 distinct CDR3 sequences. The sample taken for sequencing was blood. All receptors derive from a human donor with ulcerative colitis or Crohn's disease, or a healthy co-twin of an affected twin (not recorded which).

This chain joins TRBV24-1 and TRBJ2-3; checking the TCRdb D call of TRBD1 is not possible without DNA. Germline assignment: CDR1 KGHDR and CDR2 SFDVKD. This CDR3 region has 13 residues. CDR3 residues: CATGGTDTDTQYF.

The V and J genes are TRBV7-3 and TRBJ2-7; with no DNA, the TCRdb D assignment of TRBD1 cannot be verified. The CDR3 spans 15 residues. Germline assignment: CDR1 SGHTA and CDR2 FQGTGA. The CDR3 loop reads CASSLEQGPSYEQYF.

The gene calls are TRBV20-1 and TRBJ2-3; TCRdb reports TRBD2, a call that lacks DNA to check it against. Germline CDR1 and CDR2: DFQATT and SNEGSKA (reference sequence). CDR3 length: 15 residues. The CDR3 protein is CSARLRTSEGLTQYF.

This CDR3 is CASSLGFGGGRGDEQYF. The chain combines TRBV7-2 with TRBJ2-7; the D call of TRBD2 rests on TCRdb alone, since no DNA is present to check it. The CDR3 loop spans 17 amino acids. Germline V gives CDR1 SGHTA, CDR2 FQGNSA.